Below are 9 T cell receptor beta chains sequenced from a single sample in a study of shared clonotypes between healthy human individuals. The assay was immunoSEQ multiplex PCR, and TCRdb's table has in-frame clones only and misses some. Found here are about 500,000 clones, over 60% of them singletons; the top ten hold around 11%. Sequencing was carried out using PBMCs. The receptors come from a woman aged 40 to 50 in good health. Some clones in this sample may be carry-over from other donors' samples.

The chain links TRBV27 to TRBJ2-3; TRBD1 agrees at 11 bases. The CDR3 sequence is 17 residues long. Germline CDR1 is MNHEY and CDR2 is SMNVEV (reference sequence). V was pared by 6 bases and J by 1 base, with 9 bases of the junction left unmatched. The CDR3: CASSPGQGAPGTDTQYF. The CDR3 nucleotides read TGTGCCAGCAGCCCAGGACAGGGGGCGCCTGGCACAGATACGCAGTATTTT.

About this clone: Only one base separates this from a far larger clonotype, so it likely reflects a read error. The chain's CDR3 is CASRSRSSYDEQFF. The DNA of the CDR3 is TGTGCCAGCAGGTCGAGGAGCTCCTACGATGAGCAGTTCTTC. This rearrangement joins TRBV28 to TRBJ2-1; no clear D gene. The CDR3 consists of 14 residues. CDR1 and CDR2 (germline): MDHEN, SYDVKM.

To note about this clone: This sample includes further DNA sequences coding for the same CDR3. The chain combines TRBV7-3 with TRBJ1-1; TRBD1 is a possible D gene (5 bases). CDR1 and CDR2 (germline): SGHTA, FQGTGA. This CDR3 is 13 amino acids long. Trimming took off 1 base at V and 4 bases at J, with 7 bases between the two ends. CDR3: CASSLRQGTEAFF. In nucleotides, the CDR3 is TGTGCCAGCAGCTTAAGGCAGGGCACTGAAGCTTTCTTT.

The chain has TRBV29-1 and TRBJ2-3; tentatively, D is TRBD1 (6 bases). The CDR3 runs 13 residues. Germline V lookup: CDR1 SQVTM, CDR2 ANQGSEA. V lost 2 bases, J lost 7 bases, and 13 bases lay in between. The CDR3 spells CSVEKSGDHTQYF. The CDR3 region has the DNA TGCAGCGTTGAAAAATCAGGGGACCATACGCAGTATTTT.

V gene TRBV5-6 combines with J gene TRBJ2-7, with D perhaps TRBD2 (5 bases). V lost 2 bases and J lost 3, with 15 bases in between. CDR1 SGHDT and CDR2 YYEEEE come from the germline V gene. The CDR3 is made up of 15 amino acids. The CDR3 DNA reads as TGTGCCAGCAGCTTATTCTGGACGGAGGACTACGAGCAGTACTTC. Residues: CASSLFWTEDYEQYF. The full variable domain, rest sourced from reference TRBV5-6 and TRBJ2-7, is DAGVTQSPTHLIKTRGQQVTLRCSPKSGHDTVSWYQQALGQGPQFIFQYYEEEERQRGNFPDRFSGHQFPNYSSELNVNALLLGDSALYLCASSLFWTEDYEQYFGPGTRLTVT.

The J gene is TRBJ2-7, the V gene TRBV7-9; 10 bases fit TRBD2. The germline V gene has CDR1 SEHNR and CDR2 FQNEAQ (reference sequence). Losses at the gene ends were 2 bases for V and 0 bases for J; bases not matched to a gene: 7. This CDR3 spans 17 amino acids. This CDR3 reads CASSLRAGGPSSYEQYF. The CDR3 nucleotides read TGTGCCAGCAGCTTACGAGCGGGAGGGCCGAGCTCCTACGAGCAGTACTTC.

This clone turned up a few times. The chain combines TRBV27 with TRBJ2-7; D possibly corresponds to TRBD1 (6 bases). The CDR3 spans 13 residues. Germline CDR1 reads MNHEY; CDR2 reads SMNVEV (reference sequence). The ends were cut back, 6 bases at V and 11 bases at J, with 20 bases in the middle. The CDR3 loop is CASRPIVGTQKYF. The CDR3 DNA is TGTGCCAGCAGACCTATCGTAGGGACACAGAAGTACTTC.

The rearrangement links TRBV5-4 to TRBJ2-1, with TRBD2 identical over 9 bases. The trim removed 4 bases at V and 2 bases at J, leaving 7 bases unmatched. In germline, CDR1 is SGHNT, CDR2 YYREEE (reference sequence). The CDR3 consists of 16 residues. The CDR3 DNA follows: TGTGCCAGCAGCCTCGGGGTAGCGGGAGCCTACAATGAGCAGTTCTTC. This translates into CASSLGVAGAYNEQFF.

This clone turned up a few times. The rearrangement uses TRBV28 and TRBJ2-7, with a weak D call TRBD1 (6 bases). Germline V lookup: CDR1 MDHEN, CDR2 SYDVKM. Trimming left V 6 bases short and J 3 bases short, with 12 bases between. The CDR3 loop spans 13 amino acids. CDR3 region: CASRPTGNYEQYF. In nucleotides, the CDR3 is TGTGCCAGCAGGCCGACAGGAAACTACGAGCAGTACTTC.